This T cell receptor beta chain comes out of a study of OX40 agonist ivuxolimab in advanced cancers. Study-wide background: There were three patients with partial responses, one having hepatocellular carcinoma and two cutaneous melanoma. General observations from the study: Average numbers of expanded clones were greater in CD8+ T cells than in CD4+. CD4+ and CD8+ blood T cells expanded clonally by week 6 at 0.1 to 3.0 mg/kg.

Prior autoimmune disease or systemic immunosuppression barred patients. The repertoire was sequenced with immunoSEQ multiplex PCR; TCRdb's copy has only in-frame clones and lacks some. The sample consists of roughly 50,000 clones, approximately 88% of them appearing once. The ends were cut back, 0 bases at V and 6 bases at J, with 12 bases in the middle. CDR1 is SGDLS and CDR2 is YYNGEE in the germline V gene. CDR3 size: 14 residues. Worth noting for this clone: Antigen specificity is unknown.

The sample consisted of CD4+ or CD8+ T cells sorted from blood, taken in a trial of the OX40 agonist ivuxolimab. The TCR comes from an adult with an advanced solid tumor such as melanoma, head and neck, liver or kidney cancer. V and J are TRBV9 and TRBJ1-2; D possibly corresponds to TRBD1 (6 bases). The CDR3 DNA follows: TGTGCCAGCAGCGTAGCCAATAAGGGGGATGGCTACACCTTC. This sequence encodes CASSVANKGDGYTF.